A single sample is the source of the 2 T cell receptor beta chains below, sequenced in a study of chemoradiotherapy in HPV16-positive cancers. Produced via immunoSEQ multiplex PCR; TCRdb's table is partial and in-frame only. The sample lists almost 3,000 clones; 87% were seen once. This sample comprised tumor tissue, obtained from a patient who underwent chemoradiotherapy. The receptors were gathered from a human donor with HPV-associated anogenital cancer.

This chain links TRBV4-3 with TRBJ1-3; 10 nucleotides match TRBD1. Germline assignment: CDR1 LGHNA and CDR2 YSLEER. J lost 0 bases, V lost 3 bases, and 5 bases had no gene match. The CDR3 is 17 amino acids. Here the CDR3 DNA reads TGCGCCAGCAGCCAGGTGGGACAGGGGAGCTCTGGAAACACCATATATTTT. Its protein is CASSQVGQGSSGNTIYF.

This clone was observed once. The chain combines TRBV25-1 with TRBJ1-2; D perhaps matches TRBD1 (6 bases). V lost 6 bases to trimming and J lost 3 bases, with 17 bases between them. This CDR3 spans 15 amino acids. Germline V gene sequence: CDR1 MGHDK, CDR2 SYGVNS. The chain's CDR3 is CASRGTRGADYGYTF. In DNA, the CDR3 is TGTGCCAGCAGGGGGACCAGGGGCGCGGACTATGGCTACACCTTC.